Below are 28 T cell receptor beta chains sequenced from a single sample in a study of OX40 agonist ivuxolimab in advanced cancers. Produced via immunoSEQ multiplex PCR; TCRdb's table is partial and in-frame only. The sample yields tens of thousands of clones, over 80% seen once. Sequenced here: CD4+ or CD8+ T cells sorted from blood, sampled in a trial of the OX40 agonist ivuxolimab. The receptor source for this set is an adult with an advanced solid tumor such as melanoma, head and neck, liver or kidney cancer.

The CDR3 DNA reads as TGCGCCAGCAGGCCCATCAGGGGAGACGGCTTCGGGGAGCTGTTTTTT. Its translation is CASRPIRGDGFGELFF. J is TRBJ2-2 and V is TRBV5-1, with D possibly matching TRBD1 (6 bases). Trimming took off 5 bases at V and 7 bases at J, with 21 bases between the two ends. CDR3 length: 16 residues. The germline gives CDR1 SGHRS, CDR2 YFSETQ.

The V gene is TRBV7-2, the J gene TRBJ1-5, with TRBD1 matching 9 bases. Losses at the gene ends were 5 bases for V and 5 bases for J; bases not matched to a gene: 7. The length of the CDR3 is 15 residues. Per germline, CDR1 SGHTA and CDR2 FQGNSA. The CDR3: CASSEGTGRDQPQHF. Written as DNA, the CDR3 is TGTGCCAGCAGCGAGGGGACAGGGCGGGATCAGCCCCAGCATTTT. Based on the CDR3 plus reference TRBV7-2 and TRBJ1-5, the full variable domain is GAGVSQSPSNKVTEKGKDVELRCDPISGHTALYWYRQSLGQGLEFLIYFQGNSAPDKSGLPSDRFSAERTGGSVSTLTIQRTQQEDSAVYLCASSEGTGRDQPQHFGDGTRLSIL.

The V and J genes are TRBV6-1 and TRBJ1-5; D unclear. Germline CDR1 is MNHNS and CDR2 is SASEGT. Trimming removed 6 bases at V and 3 bases at J, with 12 bases between. This CDR3 has 14 residues. The CDR3 DNA reads as TGTGCCAGCAGAGAGATGGGCAACAATCAGCCCCAGCATTTT. This translates into CASREMGNNQPQHF.

The rearrangement links TRBV6-1 to TRBJ2-7; no definite D call. From germline, CDR1 is MNHNS and CDR2 SASEGT. Trimming removed 3 bases at V and 3 bases at J, with 9 bases between. The CDR3 is 13 residues long. CDR3 protein: CASSDPGIYEQYF. The CDR3, as DNA: TGTGCCAGCAGTGATCCTGGGATCTACGAGCAGTACTTC.

The chain's CDR3 is CASNSDRNYGYTF. CDR3 nucleotides: TGTGCCAGTAACTCGGACAGGAACTATGGCTACACCTTC. The chain joins TRBV19 to TRBJ1-2; 7 positions agree with TRBD1. J lost 2 bases, V lost 7 bases, and 4 bases had no gene match. Germline values: CDR1 LNHDA, CDR2 SQIVND (reference sequence). CDR3 length equals 13 residues.

This clone came up once. The V gene is TRBV29-1, the J gene TRBJ2-7, with D tentatively TRBD1 (5 bases). The CDR3 spans 14 residues. Germline CDR1 and CDR2: SQVTM and ANQGSEA. V lost 3 bases and J 6 bases, leaving 18 bases between the germline ends. The CDR3 here is CSVDQDTETSEQYF. The CDR3 DNA reads as TGCAGCGTTGACCAGGACACAGAGACGTCCGAGCAGTACTTC.

The genes are TRBV5-4 and TRBJ2-2; unclear D gene. The V gene's germline CDR1 is SGHNT and CDR2 YYREEE (reference sequence). Trimming shortened V by 0 bases and J by 5 bases, and 8 bases separated the two germline ends. The CDR3 is made up of 14 amino acids. CDR3 DNA sequence: TGTGCCAGCAGCTTGGTTGGTGTTACCGGGGAGCTGTTTTTT. As protein: CASSLVGVTGELFF.

The chain combines TRBV21-1 with TRBJ1-1; the listed D gene, TRBD1, was not tested against the DNA. TRBV21-1 is a known pseudogene. This CDR3 has 16 amino acids. Written as DNA, the CDR3 is TGTGCCAGCAGCAGAAAACCTAGACAGGAGAACACTGAAGCTTTCTTT. Amino acid sequence: CASSRKPRQENTEAFF.

CDR3 region: CASSPRQGDQRGGLLETQYF. Written as DNA, the CDR3 is TGTGCCAGCAGCCCCCGCCAAGGGGATCAGCGGGGGGGCCTTTTAGAGACCCAGTACTTC. The J gene is TRBJ2-5, the V gene TRBV9; 10 bases align to TRBD2. Germline loops: CDR1 SGDLS, CDR2 YYNGEE. The CDR3 is 20 amino acids. Unmatched junction bases numbered 22, after V lost 4 bases and J lost 4 bases.

V usage is TRBV10-1 and J usage is TRBJ2-3; possibly TRBD1 for D (6 bases). V was clipped by 4 bases and J by 7 bases, with 12 bases between them. Per germline, CDR1 WNHNN and CDR2 SYGVQD (reference sequence). The CDR3 extends over 13 amino acids. The CDR3 coding sequence is TGCGCCAGCAGTGGAGGGGGAACGAATACGCAGTATTTT. This encodes CASSGGGTNTQYF.

The chain recombines TRBV7-3 with TRBJ2-3, with D hard to call. Trimming pared 1 base from V and 0 bases from J, leaving 5 bases between. The CDR3 totals 14 residues. The germline gives CDR1 SGHTA, CDR2 FQGTGA. This CDR3 is CASSLRASTDTQYF. The CDR3, as DNA: TGTGCCAGCAGCTTAAGGGCCAGCACAGATACGCAGTATTTT.

V is TRBV6-5 and J is TRBJ1-3, with a possible D match to TRBD1 (6 bases). V was clipped by 6 bases and J by 8 bases, with 14 bases between them. Germline-derived CDR1 and CDR2 are MNHEY and SVGAGI. This CDR3 is 13 amino acids long. This CDR3 reads CASSTLQGHTIYF. The CDR3 DNA is TGTGCCAGCAGCACTTTACAGGGACACACCATATATTTT.

This chain links TRBV7-6 with TRBJ1-2; D gene unclear. This CDR3 is built from 12 residues. V shed 0 bases and J shed 10 bases, with 9 bases lying between them. CDR1 and CDR2 from the germline V gene are SGHVS and FNYEAQ. The CDR3 sequence: CASSLAGAHYTF. The CDR3 coding sequence is TGTGCCAGCAGCTTAGCGGGAGCTCACTACACCTTC.

This chain connects TRBV10-3 to TRBJ2-7; maybe TRBD2 (9 bases). CDR1 is ENHRY and CDR2 is SYGVKD in the germline V gene. This CDR3 has 15 amino acids. V was cut by 10 bases and J by 2 bases, with 21 bases left in between. CDR3 amino acids: CASRTGTSSAYEQYF. CDR3 nucleotide sequence: TGTGCCAGCCGGACAGGGACTAGCTCAGCCTACGAGCAGTACTTC.

The rearrangement uses TRBV4-2 and TRBJ2-7, with 11 bases identical to TRBD2. This CDR3 is 18 amino acids long. Trimming cost V 3 bases and J 6 bases; bases outside gene matches: 16. Looked up from germline, CDR1 is LGHNA and CDR2 is YNFKEQ. In nucleotides, the CDR3 is TGTGCCAGCAGCCATTCCCTTCGAATTAGCGGGAGGGCGGCCGAGCAGTACTTC. This encodes CASSHSLRISGRAAEQYF.

J is TRBJ2-1 and V is TRBV4-3; D gene uncertain. The V gene lost 0 bases and the J gene lost 4 bases, with 10 bases spanning the gap. The germline V gene encodes CDR1 LGHNA and CDR2 YSLEER. The CDR3 is made up of 15 amino acids. The CDR3 reads CASSQDRFSYNEQFF. The CDR3 DNA is TGCGCCAGCAGCCAAGACCGTTTCAGTTACAATGAGCAGTTCTTC.

The J gene is TRBJ1-3, the V gene TRBV6-5; no firm D call. Germline CDR1 reads MNHEY; CDR2 reads SVGAGI. Trimming took 5 bases from V and 3 from J, leaving 8 bases between them. This CDR3 region has 13 residues. In nucleotides, the CDR3 is TGTGCCAGCAGTCCCGACCTTGGAAACACCATATATTTT. Protein: CASSPDLGNTIYF.

J is TRBJ2-3 and V is TRBV7-9, with 9 bases aligning to TRBD2. Germline V gives CDR1 SEHNR, CDR2 FQNEAQ (reference sequence). The CDR3 is 14 amino acids. Germline trimming cut 4 bases from V and 6 bases from J; bases unmatched to any gene: 5. For the CDR3, the DNA is TGTGCCAGCAGCTCCAGCGGGGGGTACGATACGCAGTATTTT. This translates into CASSSSGGYDTQYF.

This chain links TRBV5-1 with TRBJ2-5; tentative D call: TRBD1 (5 bases). The CDR3 loop spans 13 amino acids. Looked up from germline, CDR1 is SGHRS and CDR2 is YFSETQ. Trimming pared 1 base from V and 5 bases from J, leaving 9 bases between. Written as DNA, the CDR3 is TGCGCCAGCAGCTTGCAGGGCCCCGAGACCCAGTACTTC. It codes for CASSLQGPETQYF.

The rearrangement joins TRBV27 to TRBJ1-5; 7 bases fit TRBD1. The CDR3 is made up of 19 amino acids. Germline V gives CDR1 MNHEY, CDR2 SMNVEV (reference sequence). Losses at the gene ends were 3 bases for V and 2 bases for J; bases not matched to a gene: 16. CDR3 nucleotides: TGTGCCAGCAGTTTCTTCTCTCCCTCAGGGGGATTAGGCAATCAGCCCCAGCATTTT. Its translation: CASSFFSPSGGLGNQPQHF.

The rearrangement links TRBV2 to TRBJ1-4; tentative D call: TRBD1 (5 bases). The CDR3 runs to 18 residues. The V end lost 7 bases, the J end lost 5 bases, and 26 bases lay between the germline ends. Germline V gene lookup returns CDR1 SNHLY and CDR2 FYNNEI. CDR3 sequence reads: CASTPTSVNRQINEKLFF. For the CDR3, the DNA is TGTGCCAGCACCCCGACTTCGGTTAACCGACAGATAAATGAAAAACTGTTTTTT. Based on the CDR3 plus reference TRBV2 and TRBJ1-4, the full variable domain is EPEVTQTPSHQVTQMGQEVILRCVPISNHLYFYWYRQILGQKVEFLVSFYNNEISEKSEIFDDQFSVERPDGSNFTLKIRSTKLEDSAMYFCASTPTSVNRQINEKLFFGSGTQLSVL.

The chain uses TRBV5-1 and TRBJ2-1; D possibly corresponds to TRBD2 (5 bases). The CDR3 covers 17 residues. Germline CDR1 is SGHRS and CDR2 is YFSETQ. V was cut by 2 bases and J by 4 bases, with 19 bases left in between. In DNA form, the CDR3 reads TGCGCCAGCAGCTTAAGAACTGAGGGTCTGCTTTACAATGAGCAGTTCTTC. Protein: CASSLRTEGLLYNEQFF.

This clone appeared once. This chain uses TRBV28 with TRBJ1-3, with D uncertain. V was cut by 3 bases and J by 0 bases, with 6 bases left in between. From germline, CDR1 is MDHEN and CDR2 SYDVKM. The CDR3 is made up of 14 amino acids. The CDR3 DNA sequence: TGTGCCAGCAGTTTCCCCGGCTCTGGAAACACCATATATTTT. Amino acid sequence: CASSFPGSGNTIYF. The full variable domain, completed using reference TRBV28 and TRBJ1-3, is DVKVTQSSRYLVKRTGEKVFLECVQDMDHENMFWYRQDPGLGLRLIYFSYDVKMKEKGDIPEGYSVSREKKERFSLILESASTNQTSMYLCASSFPGSGNTIYFGEGSWLTVV.

V gene TRBV4-2 combines with J gene TRBJ1-6; the match to TRBD1 covers 7 bases. This CDR3 has 18 amino acids. CDR1 is LGHNA, CDR2 YNFKEQ, per germline. The ends lost 4 bases at V and 7 bases at J; junction bases unmatched: 16. In nucleotides, the CDR3 is TGTGCCAGCAGCCCCCTACCCCCGCTGACAGGGTTAAATTCACCCCTCCACTTT. It yields the protein CASSPLPPLTGLNSPLHF.

The chain employs TRBV28 and TRBJ2-6; D uncertain. V was shortened by 6 bases and J by 0 bases, with 9 bases between the two germline ends. Germline-derived CDR1 and CDR2 are MDHEN and SYDVKM. The CDR3 contains 15 residues. The CDR3 region is CASSPSGSGANVLTF. In DNA, the CDR3 is TGTGCCAGCAGCCCCTCGGGCTCTGGGGCCAACGTCCTGACTTTC.

This chain connects TRBV10-2 to TRBJ2-1, with TRBD1 identical over 7 bases. V lost 6 bases, J lost 4 bases, and 12 bases stayed unmatched. From germline, CDR1 is WSHSY and CDR2 SAAADI. The CDR3 has 16 amino acids. CDR3 protein: CASRPRTGRGYNEQFF. CDR3 DNA sequence: TGCGCCAGCAGGCCCCGGACAGGACGAGGGTACAATGAGCAGTTCTTC.

The chain recombines TRBV5-1 with TRBJ1-1; D unresolved. The CDR3 is made up of 14 amino acids. CDR1 and CDR2 from the germline V gene are SGHRS and YFSETQ. Between the trimmed V and J ends, which lost 1 base and 1 base, there was a span of 8 bases. CDR3: CASSLNGENTEAFF. CDR3 coding DNA: TGCGCCAGCAGCTTGAACGGAGAGAACACTGAAGCTTTCTTT.

The chain links TRBV11-1 to TRBJ1-4; D not resolved. Trimming left V 0 bases short and J 0 bases short, with 5 bases between. CDR1 SGHAT and CDR2 FQDESV come from the germline V gene (reference sequence). The CDR3 is 15 residues long. In nucleotides, the CDR3 is TGTGCCAGCAGCTTAGCGGGGACAACTAATGAAAAACTGTTTTTT. Its protein is CASSLAGTTNEKLFF.